The clone carrying this T cell receptor (beta chain) was seen at least ten times. Time point: newly diagnosed GD, antithyroid drugs for less than 3 months. PBMC-derived RNA was used for the TCR library. CDR3 regions were amplified by Arm-PCR using iRepertoire HTBI primers to build TCR beta libraries. TCRdb recomputed calls from the multiplex PCR reads with MiXCR, one row per CDR3 protein. Here the sample spans about 470,000 distinct CDR3 sequences, about 15% being singletons. The entry originates in a study of regulatory T cells in long-lasting Graves disease. Study-level background: Graves' patients diagnosed newly had used antithyroid drugs under 3 months.

These data are also associated with another study on T cells in Graves' hyperthyroidism and ophthalmopathy. This second study says: The study used the HTBI primer set for a first-round RT-PCR of the TCR CDR3.

The sequence came from a woman aged 25-40 years with Graves disease. Sequences were derived from peripheral blood mononuclear cells (PBMCs), sampled at new diagnosis, from a patient treated with antithyroid drugs.

CDR3: CASSRPNRGVSNEQFF. The CDR3 DNA is TGTGCCAGCTCACGACCAAACAGGGGTGTAAGCAATGAGCAGTTCTTC. The rearrangement links TRBV18 to TRBJ2-1; 7 positions agree with TRBD1. CDR1 is KGHSH, CDR2 LQKENI, per germline. This CDR3 has 16 amino acids. J lost 6 bases, V lost 4 bases, and 12 bases had no gene match.